Listed below are T cell receptor beta chains from one sample, sequenced in a study of response to subunit inactivated influenza vaccine. TCRdb called the RT-PCR reads again in MiXCR, with one record for every CDR3 protein. Of approximately 530,000 distinct CDR3 sequences listed, roughly 13% are singletons. This specimen was PBMCs from blood, taken around seven weeks after vaccination. The receptor set was obtained from a man between 50 and 59 years old who received an inactivated influenza vaccine. Both conserved end residues are part of each CDR3. The D gene is left open where the match is weak. Expanded clones are given a class, and other clones once, few, many or no size at all.

j_call v_call clone_size d_call cdr3_aa cdr3_nt
TRBJ2-3 TRBV7-2 many TRBD2 CASLLGGRGTDTQYF TGTGCCAGCCTACTCGGGGGGAGGGGCACAGATACGCAGTATTTT
TRBJ2-5 TRBV4-3 - - CASSPTRGETQYF TGCGCCAGCAGTCCGACGCGGGGTGAGACCCAGTACTTC
TRBJ2-4 TRBV3-1 - - CASSQDTRLAKNIQYF TGTGCCAGCAGCCAAGACACCCGACTAGCCAAAAACATTCAGTACTTC
TRBJ2-2 TRBV7-2 - - CASSPSLAGELFF TGTGCCAGCAGCCCGTCGTTAGCCGGGGAGCTGTTTTTT
TRBJ2-1 TRBV5-5 many TRBD2 CASSSGLAGGWGEQFF TGTGCCAGCAGCTCTGGACTAGCGGGAGGGTGGGGTGAGCAGTTCTTC
TRBJ1-1 TRBV12-3/TRBV12-4 few - CASSLVRLTEAFF TGTGCCAGCAGTTTGGTACGGTTGACTGAAGCTTTCTTT
TRBJ2-7 TRBV29-1 many TRBD1 CSVSNRTGRNEQYF TGCAGCGTTAGTAACCGGACAGGGCGTAACGAGCAGTACTTC
TRBJ2-3 TRBV6-5 - - CASSYDPSGGNTDTQYF TGTGCCAGCAGTTATGATCCATCGGGGGGCAACACAGATACGCAGTATTTT
TRBJ2-7 TRBV20-1 few - CSARDSDSYEQYF TGCAGTGCTAGAGACAGCGACTCCTACGAGCAGTACTTC
TRBJ2-1 TRBV7-2 - TRBD1 CASSADRGPHNEQFF TGTGCCAGCAGCGCCGACAGGGGGCCCCACAATGAGCAGTTCTTC
TRBJ2-7 TRBV4-1 - TRBD1 CASSQDDRGGEQYF TGCGCCAGCAGCCAAGATGACAGGGGTGGAGAGCAGTACTTC
TRBJ2-2 TRBV2 - - CASSGSQGFGELFF TGTGCCAGCAGTGGTTCGCAGGGGTTCGGGGAGCTGTTTTTT
TRBJ2-5 TRBV20-1 few - CSADPGHLGETQYF TGCAGTGCTGATCCGGGACACCTTGGGGAGACCCAGTACTTC
TRBJ2-7 TRBV4-1 - - CASSQVGFSYEQYF TGCGCCAGCAGCCAAGTCGGCTTTTCCTACGAGCAGTACTTC